This T cell receptor (beta chain) was sequenced in a study of T cells after yellow fever vaccination. There are a few counts of this clonotype. What it recognizes is unknown. TCRdb reanalysed the 5' RACE reads using MiXCR and keeps one entry per CDR3 protein. Among hundreds of thousands of distinct CDR3 sequences listed, around 4% were seen once. CDR1 is SGHVS and CDR2 is FNYEAQ in the germline V gene. V lost 5 bases, J lost 7 bases, and 7 bases stayed unmatched. The CDR3 has 15 amino acids. General study findings and limits: The booster response re-showed most primary clones: 96% CD4, around 87% CD8.

The TCR sequence derives from a man aged 18 to 29 who received the YFV17D yellow fever vaccine. The sequences come from PBMCs, collected on the day of the yellow fever booster vaccination. This chain connects TRBV7-6 to TRBJ2-1; 11 bases align to TRBD1. Written as DNA, the CDR3 is TGTGCCAGCAGCACACGGACAGGGGGCCTGAATGAGCAGTTCTTC. It translates to CASSTRTGGLNEQFF.